The source of this T cell receptor (beta chain) is a study of T cells in localized non-small cell lung cancer. Profiled with immunoSEQ multiplex PCR; TCRdb holds only in-frame clones, not every one. The data contain 1,500 to 2,000 clones, roughly 36% of them singletons. Trimming pared 4 bases from V and 5 bases from J, leaving 14 bases between. The CDR3 sequence is 14 residues long. CDR1 is MGHDK and CDR2 is SYGVNS in the germline V gene. The specimen was lung tumor tissue, collected before any cancer treatment. The origin of this receptor is a woman between 35 and 75 years old with stage I lung adenocarcinoma. This rearrangement joins TRBV25-1 to TRBJ1-2; perhaps TRBD1 as D (5 bases). The CDR3 spells CASSGGDRQYGYTF. The CDR3 DNA sequence: TGTGCCAGCAGTGGCGGGGACCGACAGTATGGCTACACCTTC.